These 5 T cell receptor beta chains came from one sample sequenced in a study of blood T cell repertoires in COVID-19. The data were produced by immunoSEQ multiplex PCR, yet TCRdb's version contains in-frame clones alone and is incomplete. Of roughly 140,000 clones in the sample, about nine tenths are singletons; the top ten hold roughly 28%. Sequenced material: peripheral blood. The receptor source for this set is a human donor in a cohort sampled during active COVID-19.

The genes are TRBV19 and TRBJ1-5; the D is unclear. With 5 bases removed from V and 0 bases from J, the gap between germline ends came to 11 bases. The CDR3 is 15 residues long. CDR1 is LNHDA, CDR2 SQIVND, per germline (reference sequence). CDR3 nucleotides: TGTGCCAGTAGTGACCGGAGCAATAGCAATCAGCCCCAGCATTTT. This translates into CASSDRSNSNQPQHF.

CDR3 in DNA: TGTGCCAGCAGTTACGGACTAGCGGGGGGCCACTACGAGCAGTACTTC. Amino acid sequence: CASSYGLAGGHYEQYF. The gene calls are TRBV6-2 or TRBV6-3 and TRBJ2-7; 14 nucleotides align to TRBD2. Trimming removed 2 bases from V and 3 bases from J; junction bases left unmatched: 3. The germline V gene has CDR1 MNHEY and CDR2 SVGEGT. The CDR3 has 16 residues.

The count of this clone is one. The chain couples TRBV4-1 to TRBJ2-2; TRBD1 matches 8 bases. Germline trimming cut 4 bases from V and 1 base from J; bases unmatched to any gene: 8. CDR1 is MGHRA and CDR2 is YSYEKL in the germline V gene. There are 17 residues in the CDR3. The CDR3 spells CASSLLPTGVNTGELFF. Here the CDR3 DNA reads TGCGCCAGCAGCCTCCTACCGACAGGGGTGAACACCGGGGAGCTGTTTTTT.

V is TRBV10-3 and J is TRBJ2-5; D may be TRBD1 (5 bases). This CDR3 is 13 amino acids long. Germline assignment: CDR1 ENHRY and CDR2 SYGVKD. With 4 bases removed from V and 3 bases from J, the gap between germline ends came to 9 bases. The CDR3 here is CAISAGREETQYF. The CDR3 DNA follows: TGTGCCATCAGTGCTGGCAGGGAAGAGACCCAGTACTTC.

There are a few counts of this clone. This rearrangement joins TRBV6-2 or TRBV6-3 to TRBJ1-5, with 7 bases aligning to TRBD1. CDR1 is MNHEY, CDR2 SVGEGT, per germline. This CDR3 has 16 amino acids. The V gene end was trimmed by 5 bases and the J gene end by 0 bases; junction bases not matched to a gene: 7. This CDR3 is CASSKGTVNSNQPQHF. In DNA form, the CDR3 reads TGTGCCAGCAGTAAAGGGACAGTGAATAGCAATCAGCCCCAGCATTTT.